This passage covers 31 T cell receptor beta chains from one sample sequenced in a study of T cells in Graves' hyperthyroidism and ophthalmopathy. From RNA transcripts, TCR beta CDR3 regions were amplified. In the first-round RT-PCR of the TCR CDR3, the HTBI primer set was used. TCRdb ran MiXCR on the multiplex PCR reads and lists one entry per CDR3 protein. This sample has 250,000 to 300,000 distinct CDR3 sequences, with roughly 15% found just once. Sequencing was done on a sample of blood. Source of these receptors: a woman aged 45-60 years with Graves' hyperthyroidism that later progressed to Graves' ophthalmopathy.

This clonotype has only one observation. CDR3 residues: CASSRTTGVAISEQFF. DNA for the CDR3: TGCGCCAGCAGCCGGACGACGGGAGTCGCAATCTCTGAGCAGTTCTTC. The V and J genes are TRBV4-1 and TRBJ2-1; possibly TRBD2 for D (6 bases). The V gene lost 4 bases and the J gene lost 9 bases, with 22 bases spanning the gap. The length of the CDR3 is 16 residues. Germline V gives CDR1 MGHRA, CDR2 YSYEKL.

The sample holds many counts of this clonotype. V gene TRBV2 combines with J gene TRBJ1-2, with D unresolved. Germline V gene data show CDR1 as SNHLY and CDR2 as FYNNEI. Trimming shortened V by 3 bases and J by 2 bases, and 7 bases separated the two germline ends. The CDR3 loop spans 13 amino acids. CDR3 sequence (DNA): TGTGCCAGCAGTGAGTGGGGAAACTATGGCTACACCTTC. Protein: CASSEWGNYGYTF.

This clonotype was observed once. This may stem from a read error, because a much larger clone lies one nucleotide away. The chain carries TRBV18 and TRBJ1-3, with TRBD1 as a possible D gene (5 bases). CDR1 is KGHSH and CDR2 is LQKENI in the germline V gene. The CDR3 length is 14 residues. DNA for the CDR3: TGTGCCGGCTCTTTCGACAGCTCTGGAAACACCATATATTTT. This codes for CAGSFDSSGNTIYF.

This clonotype was recorded at least ten times. CDR3 amino acids: CASSGRSITDTQYF. CDR3 in DNA: TGTGCCAGCTCAGGGCGTAGTATCACAGATACGCAGTATTTT. This chain uses TRBV18 with TRBJ2-3; no firm D call. The CDR3 length is 14 residues. V was trimmed by 5 bases and J by 2 bases, leaving 11 bases between them. CDR1 is KGHSH, CDR2 LQKENI, per germline.

For the CDR3, the DNA is TGTGCCAGCAGCCAAGATTGGCAACCCTCCTCTGGAAACACCATATATTTT. Encoded protein: CASSQDWQPSSGNTIYF. This chain links TRBV4-2 with TRBJ1-3; no clear D gene. Per germline, CDR1 LGHNA and CDR2 YNFKEQ. The CDR3 totals 17 residues. V lost 0 bases to trimming and J lost 0 bases, with 12 bases between them.

The chain links TRBV28 to TRBJ1-5; D is unclear. Trimming stripped 7 bases from V and 2 bases from J, with 6 bases between. Germline V gives CDR1 MDHEN, CDR2 SYDVKM. The CDR3 has 12 amino acids. CDR3 residues: CASKEGNQPQHF. Written as DNA, the CDR3 is TGTGCCAGCAAAGAGGGCAATCAGCCCCAGCATTTT.

This clonotype was recorded at least ten times. This chain joins TRBV5-1 and TRBJ1-1; weak D call: TRBD1 (5 bases). This CDR3 is built from 15 residues. Trimming stripped 1 base from V and 1 base from J, with 11 bases between. Germline CDR1 reads SGHRS; CDR2 reads YFSETQ. DNA of the CDR3: TGCGCCAGCAGCTTGCATGAGGGGAAGAACACTGAAGCTTTCTTT. Its protein product is CASSLHEGKNTEAFF.

This clonotype was detected only a few times. The V and J genes are TRBV28 and TRBJ1-2; D remains unclear. Between the trimmed V and J ends, which lost 5 bases and 1 base, there was a span of 14 bases. The CDR3 is 15 amino acids. Germline V gene lookup returns CDR1 MDHEN and CDR2 SYDVKM. The CDR3 reads CASSPQREINYGYTF. The CDR3 DNA reads as TGTGCCAGCAGTCCTCAAAGGGAGATTAACTATGGCTACACCTTC.

This clonotype has a handful of counts. The rearrangement joins TRBV9 to TRBJ2-1; D is perhaps TRBD2 (6 bases). The V and J ends lost 0 bases and 8 bases respectively, with 18 bases between them. Germline V CDR1 and CDR2: SGDLS, YYNGEE. The CDR3 contains 16 residues. The CDR3 protein is CASSVEVDGGGDEQFF. CDR3 nucleotides: TGTGCCAGCAGCGTAGAAGTGGACGGGGGTGGCGATGAGCAGTTCTTC. Drawing the rest from reference TRBV9 and TRBJ2-1, the complete variable domain is DSGVTQTPKHLITATGQRVTLRCSPRSGDLSVYWYQQSLDQGLQFLIQYYNGEERAKGNILERFSAQQFPDLHSELNLSSLELGDSALYFCASSVEVDGGGDEQFFGPGTRLTVL.

The J gene is TRBJ1-1, the V gene TRBV19; the match to TRBD1 covers 7 bases. The CDR3 contains 15 residues. J was trimmed by 1 base and V by 4 bases; bases with no gene match: 6. Germline CDR1 LNHDA, CDR2 SQIVND (reference sequence). DNA for the CDR3: TGTGCCAGTAGTAGCCCCCAGGGGGGGAACACTGAAGCTTTCTTT. Translating it yields CASSSPQGGNTEAFF.

The CDR3 here is CASSPKAGAYNEQFF. CDR3 nucleotides: TGTGCCAGCTCACCAAAGGCGGGAGCGTACAATGAGCAGTTCTTC. This chain joins TRBV18 and TRBJ2-1; TRBD2 aligns across 7 bases. Germline V gene lookup returns CDR1 KGHSH and CDR2 LQKENI. The V gene end was trimmed by 2 bases and the J gene end by 4 bases; junction bases not matched to a gene: 5. This CDR3 is built from 15 residues.

Many counts were recorded for this clonotype. The chain combines TRBV6-6 with TRBJ2-2; D not resolved. The germline gives CDR1 MNHNY, CDR2 SVGAGI (reference sequence). This CDR3 comprises 15 residues. The V end lost 0 bases, the J end lost 1 base, and 6 bases lay between the germline ends. CDR3 sequence reads: CASSYSKGNTGELFF. CDR3 nucleotide sequence: TGTGCCAGCAGTTACTCTAAAGGGAACACCGGGGAGCTGTTTTTT.

This clonotype appeared many times. The genes are TRBV7-2 and TRBJ1-2; the D gene is possibly TRBD1 (5 bases). The germline V gene encodes CDR1 SGHTA and CDR2 FQGNSA. With 5 bases removed from V and 4 bases from J, the gap between germline ends came to 17 bases. The CDR3 contains 15 residues. The CDR3 DNA sequence: TGTGCCAGCAGCCAAGACAGCGGGGGTTTCTATGGCTACACCTTC. It yields the protein CASSQDSGGFYGYTF. Full variable domain (rest looked up from reference TRBV7-2 and TRBJ1-2): GAGVSQSPSNKVTEKGKDVELRCDPISGHTALYWYRQSLGQGLEFLIYFQGNSAPDKSGLPSDRFSAERTGGSVSTLTIQRTQQEDSAVYLCASSQDSGGFYGYTFGSGTRLTVV.

This clonotype was seen at least ten times. J is TRBJ2-7 and V is TRBV11-2, with a possible D match to TRBD2 (7 bases). V was trimmed by 1 base and J by 1 base, leaving 11 bases between them. This CDR3 contains 15 residues. Germline lookup yields CDR1 SGHAT and CDR2 FQNNGV. The CDR3 region is CASSLVRGASYEQYF. DNA for the CDR3: TGTGCCAGCAGCTTAGTTCGGGGGGCATCCTACGAGCAGTACTTC. The complete variable domain, with remaining parts taken from reference TRBV11-2 and TRBJ2-7, reads EAGVAQSPRYKIIEKRQSVAFWCNPISGHATLYWYQQILGQGPKLLIQFQNNGVVDDSQLPKDRFSAERLKGVDSTLKIQPAKLEDSAVYLCASSLVRGASYEQYFGPGTRLTVT.

This clonotype was counted ten times or more. The rearrangement joins TRBV12-3 or TRBV12-4 to TRBJ1-4; 7 nucleotides align to TRBD1. V lost 4 bases and J lost 6; bases outside the gene matches: 2. The CDR3 runs 13 residues. The CDR3 region is CASSYQGDEKLFF. The CDR3 DNA is TGTGCCAGCAGTTACCAGGGGGATGAAAAACTGTTTTTT.

This clonotype came up many times. The V and J genes are TRBV6-2 or TRBV6-3 and TRBJ1-2; D may be TRBD1 (6 bases). V dropped 6 bases and J dropped 4 bases, with 18 bases sitting between them. Germline V CDR1 and CDR2: MNHEY, SVGEGT. The CDR3 has 15 amino acids. The DNA of the CDR3 is TGTGCCAGCAGGACATCCGGGACATTCGTCTATGGCTACACCTTC. Its translation is CASRTSGTFVYGYTF.

Ten or more counts support this clonotype. The chain has TRBV28 and TRBJ2-3, with TRBD2 matching 10 bases. This CDR3 is built from 17 residues. The V segment lost 5 bases and the J segment 0 bases; nucleotides outside the gene matches: 8. Per the germline V gene, CDR1 is MDHEN and CDR2 is SYDVKM. The CDR3 nucleotides are TGTGCCAGCAGTCCCACCGGACTAGCGGATAGCACAGATACGCAGTATTTT. It is translated as CASSPTGLADSTDTQYF. Together with reference TRBV28 and TRBJ2-3, the CDR3 gives the full variable domain: DVKVTQSSRYLVKRTGEKVFLECVQDMDHENMFWYRQDPGLGLRLIYFSYDVKMKEKGDIPEGYSVSREKKERFSLILESASTNQTSMYLCASSPTGLADSTDTQYFGPGTRLTVL.

This clonotype has at least ten counts. The rearrangement joins TRBV28 to TRBJ1-5, with D possibly matching TRBD1 (5 bases). V lost 4 bases to trimming and J lost 1 base, with 14 bases between them. Per the germline V gene, CDR1 is MDHEN and CDR2 is SYDVKM. This CDR3 spans 16 amino acids. CDR3 coding DNA: TGTGCCAGCAGTTCCCAAATAGGGGTGAGCAATCAGCCCCAGCATTTT. Its protein is CASSSQIGVSNQPQHF. The whole variable domain, remainder taken from reference TRBV28 and TRBJ1-5, is DVKVTQSSRYLVKRTGEKVFLECVQDMDHENMFWYRQDPGLGLRLIYFSYDVKMKEKGDIPEGYSVSREKKERFSLILESASTNQTSMYLCASSSQIGVSNQPQHFGDGTRLSIL.

This clonotype was counted at least ten times. V gene TRBV6-1 combines with J gene TRBJ1-5; 10 bases agree with TRBD1. This CDR3 region has 16 residues. Germline trimming cut 6 bases from V and 6 bases from J; bases unmatched to any gene: 11. CDR1 is MNHNS, CDR2 SASEGT, per germline. The CDR3 nucleotides read TGTGCCAGCAGCCCTACCAGTGGGGACAGGGGTCAGCCCCAGCATTTT. It yields the protein CASSPTSGDRGQPQHF.

Notes on this clonotype: Given a much more abundant clone one base away, this may be a read error. The rearrangement links TRBV20-1 to TRBJ2-5, with D uncertain. CDR3 size: 9 residues. CDR1 is DFQATT and CDR2 is SNEGSKA in the germline V gene (reference sequence). The CDR3 spells CREQETQYF. The CDR3 DNA reads as TGCAGAGAGCAAGAGACCCAGTACTTC.

This clonotype was picked up a small number of times. The rearrangement uses TRBV19 and TRBJ2-2; no reliable D call. This CDR3 has 13 residues. V dropped 4 bases and J dropped 4 bases, with 7 bases sitting between them. The germline gives CDR1 LNHDA, CDR2 SQIVND (reference sequence). The CDR3 bases are TGTGCCAGTAGTACACAGTTCACCGGGGAGCTGTTTTTT. It specifies CASSTQFTGELFF.

This clonotype was observed once. This chain uses TRBV6-4 with TRBJ2-1; 10 bases align to TRBD1. V dropped 7 bases and J dropped 9; count of bases not matched to a gene: 9. This CDR3 is 14 amino acids long. Germline CDR1 reads MRHNA; CDR2 reads SNTAGT. CDR3 amino acids: CASKPGQGGFEQFF. The CDR3 DNA reads TGTGCCAGCAAGCCTGGACAGGGGGGTTTTGAGCAGTTCTTC.

This clonotype was observed many times. The chain has TRBV6-1 and TRBJ1-2; D might be TRBD1 (6 bases). In germline, CDR1 is MNHNS, CDR2 SASEGT. Deletions cut 2 bases from V and 8 bases from J, with 18 bases between. The CDR3 extends over 15 amino acids. This chain's CDR3 is CASSESIRGAGGYTF. The CDR3 DNA reads as TGTGCCAGCAGTGAAAGTATCAGGGGCGCGGGGGGCTACACCTTC.

As to this clonotype: A junction end diverges from the germline sequence, so it may reflect a read error. The CDR3 sequence: CAGSVAGYGYTF. The CDR3 region has the DNA TGTGCCGGCAGCGTAGCTGGCTATGGCTACACCTTC. The V and J genes are TRBV9 and TRBJ1-2; no firm D call. The CDR3 is made up of 12 amino acids. Germline V lookup: CDR1 SGDLS, CDR2 YYNGEE. Looking up the rest from reference TRBV9 and TRBJ1-2 gives the full variable domain: DSGVTQTPKHLITATGQRVTLRCSPRSGDLSVYWYQQSLDQGLQFLIQYYNGEERAKGNILERFSAQQFPDLHSELNLSSLELGDSALYFCAGSVAGYGYTFGSGTRLTVV.

This rearrangement joins TRBV6-1 to TRBJ2-3; D gene uncertain. The CDR3 has 14 residues. Germline values: CDR1 MNHNS, CDR2 SASEGT. The V gene lost 8 bases and the J gene lost 0 bases, with 12 bases spanning the gap. CDR3 sequence: CASARYLSTDTQYF. The CDR3 DNA follows: TGTGCCAGCGCCCGCTACCTAAGCACAGATACGCAGTATTTT.

This clonotype has only a few counts. A read error may be the cause here, since a much bigger clone is one base away. The chain has TRBV5-1 and TRBJ1-2; TRBD1 matches at 9 bases. The length of the CDR3 is 15 residues. CDR1 and CDR2 (germline): SGHRS, YFSETQ. The CDR3 region is CASSVGTGRNYDYTF. CDR3 coding DNA: TGCGCCAGCAGCGTAGGGACAGGGCGCAACTATGACTACACCTTC.

This clonotype was recorded many times. This rearrangement joins TRBV18 to TRBJ2-7; D not resolved. This CDR3 is 14 amino acids long. Trimming shortened V by 8 bases and J by 4 bases, and 18 bases separated the two germline ends. CDR1 and CDR2 (germline): KGHSH, LQKENI. CDR3 in DNA: TGTGCCAGCGCAGACCGACCCTTGTGGTACGAGCAGTACTTC. Protein sequence: CASADRPLWYEQYF.

This clonotype was recorded a few times. CDR3 protein: CSARRQGDTEAFF. DNA for the CDR3: TGCAGTGCTAGGAGGCAGGGGGACACTGAAGCTTTCTTT. The chain carries TRBV20-1 and TRBJ1-1; TRBD1 matches at 7 bases. V shed 3 bases, J shed 3 bases, and the junction held 4 bases outside the gene matches. The CDR3 spans 13 residues. Germline loops: CDR1 DFQATT, CDR2 SNEGSKA (reference sequence).

This clonotype has a count of ten or more. This sequence joins TRBV4-1 and TRBJ2-1; D gene uncertain. The CDR3 length is 12 residues. V was cut by 6 bases and J by 6 bases, with 9 bases left in between. In germline, CDR1 is MGHRA, CDR2 YSYEKL. CDR3 nucleotide sequence: TGCGCCAGCAGGGCTTTCGGCAATGAGCAGTTCTTC. This gives the protein CASRAFGNEQFF.

This clonotype came up a few times. The chain is built from TRBV20-1 and TRBJ1-5, with TRBD1 as a possible D gene (6 bases). Trimming cost V 6 bases and J 3 bases, with 12 bases left between them. CDR1 DFQATT and CDR2 SNEGSKA come from the germline V gene (reference sequence). The CDR3 totals 13 residues. The CDR3 here is CSAARGPNQPQHF. The CDR3 DNA sequence: TGCAGTGCCGCCAGGGGTCCCAATCAGCCCCAGCATTTT.

This clonotype was recorded many times. The chain joins TRBV27 to TRBJ2-5, with D possibly TRBD1 on 6 matching bases. The CDR3 runs to 17 residues. Germline loops: CDR1 MNHEY, CDR2 SMNVEV (reference sequence). V lost 5 bases to trimming and J lost 5 bases, with 24 bases between them. The CDR3 DNA is TGTGCCAGCAGTCCAGCAGCATACACAGGGATGGGCGAGACCCAGTACTTC. Its translation: CASSPAAYTGMGETQYF.